These 17 T cell receptor beta chains share one sample of origin, sequenced in a study of technical replicates of blood from several donors. Only in-frame clones appear in the TCRdb table, and some are missing; sequencing was by immunoSEQ multiplex PCR. This table holds some 50,000 clones, 85% to 95% found once. Material: T cells isolated from PBMCs. These receptors were collected from a human donor in good health.

This chain uses TRBV7-9 with TRBJ1-6, with D unclear. With 4 bases removed from V and 8 bases from J, the gap between germline ends came to 12 bases. Germline CDR1 is SEHNR and CDR2 is FQNEAQ (reference sequence). The CDR3 runs to 14 residues. The CDR3 nucleotides are TGTGCCAGCAGCTACCTGGGAGGTCATTCACCCCTCCACTTT. Its protein product is CASSYLGGHSPLHF. Full variable domain (rest looked up from reference TRBV7-9 and TRBJ1-6): DTGVSQNPRHKITKRGQNVTFRCDPISEHNRLYWYRQTLGQGPEFLTYFQNEAQLEKSRLLSDRFSAERPKGSFSTLEIQRTEQGDSAMYLCASSYLGGHSPLHFGNGTRLTVT.

The chain has TRBV9 and TRBJ2-2; 8 bases line up with TRBD1. The trim removed 3 bases at V and 2 bases at J, leaving 15 bases unmatched. Germline V gene lookup returns CDR1 SGDLS and CDR2 YYNGEE. This CDR3 is 19 amino acids long. The CDR3 DNA reads as TGTGCCAGCAGCGGGTTAGGACAGGGTTTCTCCTCTAACACCGGGGAGCTGTTTTTT. The encoded protein is CASSGLGQGFSSNTGELFF.

The rearrangement links TRBV9 to TRBJ2-1; D possibly corresponds to TRBD2 (6 bases). Trimming shortened V by 4 bases and J by 1 base, and 15 bases separated the two germline ends. CDR3 size: 16 residues. Looked up from germline, CDR1 is SGDLS and CDR2 is YYNGEE. The DNA of the CDR3 is TGTGCCAGCAGCCCCGGCGTTCGGGGGTCCTACAATGAGCAGTTCTTC. Its translation is CASSPGVRGSYNEQFF.

This chain joins TRBV6-5 and TRBJ2-7; 10 nucleotides match TRBD1. Germline V lookup: CDR1 MNHEY, CDR2 SVGAGI. This CDR3 contains 16 residues. Trimming took 1 base from V and 2 from J; bases not matched to a gene: 5. CDR3 loop: CASSYFSGQGAYEQYF. The CDR3, as DNA: TGTGCCAGCAGTTACTTCTCCGGACAGGGGGCCTACGAGCAGTACTTC.

The rearrangement uses TRBV5-1 and TRBJ1-1, with 7 positions matching TRBD1. Per germline, CDR1 SGHRS and CDR2 YFSETQ. The V gene end was trimmed by 4 bases and the J gene end by 1 base; junction bases not matched to a gene: 7. The CDR3 consists of 15 residues. CDR3 loop: CASSPRGDRNTEAFF. The CDR3 DNA is TGCGCCAGCAGCCCAAGAGGGGACAGGAACACTGAAGCTTTCTTT.

This clone showed up just once. The rearrangement links TRBV11-2 to TRBJ1-2; D gene ambiguous. V was pared by 10 bases and J by 4 bases, with 13 bases between. The CDR3 is 12 residues long. Germline V gene lookup returns CDR1 SGHAT and CDR2 FQNNGV. The DNA of the CDR3 is TGTGCCATCGGATCCTCGGGCTATGGCTACACCTTC. This codes for CAIGSSGYGYTF.

The CDR3 DNA follows: TGTGCCAGCAGCTTAGCTGGCGAGGCCGAGCAGTACTTC. It encodes CASSLAGEAEQYF. V and J are TRBV11-3 and TRBJ2-7, with D uncertain. Germline V CDR1 and CDR2: SGHNT, YENEEA. V gave up 1 base and J gave up 6 bases, with 10 bases separating them. This CDR3 spans 13 amino acids.

This chain links TRBV18 with TRBJ1-3, with D possibly matching TRBD1 (6 bases). This CDR3 region has 15 residues. Germline CDR1 and CDR2: KGHSH and LQKENI. The V end was cut by 3 bases, the J end by 0 bases, with 9 bases between. The CDR3 spells CASSPDRSSGNTIYF. CDR3 in DNA: TGTGCCAGCTCACCTGACAGGAGCTCTGGAAACACCATATATTTT.

The chain joins TRBV7-8 to TRBJ2-2; 12 bases fit TRBD2. V was pared by 5 bases and J by 5 bases, with 6 bases of the junction left unmatched. CDR3 length: 16 residues. Germline CDR1 reads SGHVS; CDR2 reads FQNEAQ. CDR3 sequence reads: CASSPRLAGDTGELFF. DNA for the CDR3: TGTGCCAGCAGCCCGAGACTAGCGGGGGATACCGGGGAGCTGTTTTTT.

The CDR3 DNA reads as TGCAGCGGGGGGGGACAGGGGGCCACAGATACGCAGTATTTT. Amino acids: CSGGGQGATDTQYF. The chain joins TRBV29-1 to TRBJ2-3, with 12 bases matching TRBD1. Germline values: CDR1 SQVTM, CDR2 ANQGSEA. Trimming cost V 7 bases and J 2 bases; bases outside gene matches: 4. This CDR3 contains 14 residues.

This chain links TRBV7-9 with TRBJ2-2, with a tentative D call TRBD2 (6 bases). Per the germline V gene, CDR1 is SEHNR and CDR2 is FQNEAQ (reference sequence). The CDR3 length is 17 residues. Trimming stripped 7 bases from V and 3 bases from J, with 21 bases between. CDR3 loop: CASNINGDLRYTGELFF. The CDR3 DNA reads as TGTGCCAGCAACATAAATGGGGACTTGAGATACACCGGGGAGCTGTTTTTT. The variable domain in full, with the rest retrieved from reference TRBV7-9 and TRBJ2-2, is DTGVSQNPRHKITKRGQNVTFRCDPISEHNRLYWYRQTLGQGPEFLTYFQNEAQLEKSRLLSDRFSAERPKGSFSTLEIQRTEQGDSAMYLCASNINGDLRYTGELFFGEGSRLTVL.

This clone came up once. V is TRBV6-5 and J is TRBJ2-1; TRBD2 matches at 12 bases. With V trimmed by 6 bases and J by 7 bases, 7 bases remained unmatched. From germline, CDR1 is MNHEY and CDR2 SVGAGI. This CDR3 region has 15 residues. The CDR3 DNA reads TGTGCCAGCAGGAGGACTAGCGGGGCTAAGAATGAGCAGTTCTTC. It encodes CASRRTSGAKNEQFF.

For the CDR3, the DNA is TGCGCCAGCAGCTTGCTCGGGGGGCACGATGAGCAGTTCTTC. Translated: CASSLLGGHDEQFF. The chain carries TRBV5-1 and TRBJ2-1, with D perhaps TRBD2 (7 bases). Germline CDR1 and CDR2: SGHRS and YFSETQ. This CDR3 contains 14 residues. The V gene lost 1 base and the J gene lost 8 bases, with 13 bases spanning the gap.

V is TRBV5-1 and J is TRBJ2-7, with 8 bases identical to TRBD1. CDR1 is SGHRS and CDR2 is YFSETQ in the germline V gene. There are 15 residues in the CDR3. J lost 5 bases, V lost 4 bases, and 11 bases had no gene match. CDR3 nucleotides: TGCGCCAGCAGCCCCGACCGGACAGGGTGGGACGAGCAGTACTTC. Its translation is CASSPDRTGWDEQYF.

The chain is built from TRBV5-1 and TRBJ2-3; 9 bases line up with TRBD2. From germline, CDR1 is SGHRS and CDR2 YFSETQ. This CDR3 contains 14 residues. With V trimmed by 1 base and J by 8 bases, 5 bases remained unmatched. The DNA for the CDR3 is TGCGCCAGCAGCTTGTTAGCGGGGGCAGCTACGCAGTATTTT. This encodes CASSLLAGAATQYF.

CDR3 sequence (DNA): TGTGCCAGCACCACACTAGCGGGGGGATACAATGAGCAGTTCTTC. Translation: CASTTLAGGYNEQFF. This chain joins TRBV11-3 and TRBJ2-1, with TRBD2 identical over 12 bases. This CDR3 has 15 residues. Germline V gene lookup returns CDR1 SGHNT and CDR2 YENEEA. Germline trimming cut 7 bases from V and 4 bases from J; bases unmatched to any gene: 5.

The chain combines TRBV7-9 with TRBJ2-7; 7 bases agree with TRBD2. V lost 3 bases, J lost 6 bases, and 8 bases stayed unmatched. CDR1 and CDR2 (germline): SEHNR, FQNEAQ (reference sequence). The CDR3 consists of 14 residues. The DNA of the CDR3 is TGTGCCAGCAGCTTTCTGGGGGGGACGGGCGAGCAGTACTTC. Translating gives CASSFLGGTGEQYF.